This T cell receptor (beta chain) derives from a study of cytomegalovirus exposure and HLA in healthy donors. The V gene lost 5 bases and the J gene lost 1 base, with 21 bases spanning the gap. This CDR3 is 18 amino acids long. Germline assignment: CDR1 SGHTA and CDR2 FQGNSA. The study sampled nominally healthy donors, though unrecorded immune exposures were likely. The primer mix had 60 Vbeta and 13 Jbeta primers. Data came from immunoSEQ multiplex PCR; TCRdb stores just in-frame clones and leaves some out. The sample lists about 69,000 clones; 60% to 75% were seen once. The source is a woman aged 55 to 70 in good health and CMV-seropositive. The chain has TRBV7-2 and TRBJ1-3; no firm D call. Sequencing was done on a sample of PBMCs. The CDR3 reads CASSQAGWQERSGNTIYF. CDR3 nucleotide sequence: TGTGCCAGCAGCCAGGCAGGATGGCAGGAAAGATCTGGAAACACCATATATTTT.